These 5 T cell receptor beta chains came from one sample sequenced in a study of shared clonotypes between healthy human individuals. TCRdb's table, derived via immunoSEQ multiplex PCR, lists solely in-frame clones and lacks some. This sample has a few hundred thousand clones, with 74% found just once. The sample taken for sequencing was memory CD4+ T cells sorted from blood. Subset defined: CD45RA-negative fraction. The source is a man aged 25 to 40 in good health.

The chain carries TRBV2 and TRBJ2-1; the D is unclear. Trimming cost V 8 bases and J 6 bases, with 5 bases left between them. The germline gives CDR1 SNHLY, CDR2 FYNNEI. The CDR3 is made up of 10 amino acids. CDR3 in amino acids: CASGVNEQFF. The CDR3 nucleotides read TGTGCCAGCGGAGTCAATGAGCAGTTCTTC.

On this clone itself: Other DNA sequences in this sample translate to the same CDR3. V is TRBV15 and J is TRBJ2-5; D is unresolved. Germline lookup yields CDR1 LNHNV and CDR2 YYDKDF (reference sequence). The CDR3 consists of 13 residues. V shed 1 base and J shed 4 bases, with 7 bases lying between them. The CDR3 DNA sequence: TGTGCCACCAGCAGAGGCACGGGAGAGACCCAGTACTTC. The encoded protein is CATSRGTGETQYF.

This clone was counted many times. This rearrangement joins TRBV7-2 to TRBJ2-2, with D unclear. The germline CDR1 and CDR2 sequences are SGHTA and FQGNSA. V lost 6 bases to trimming and J lost 1 base, with 0 bases between them. CDR3 length: 11 residues. For the CDR3, the DNA is TGTGCCAGCAGGAACACCGGGGAGCTGTTTTTT. This translates into CASRNTGELFF.

The V and J genes are TRBV7-9 and TRBJ1-2, with unresolved D. Trimming took 1 base from V and 6 from J, leaving 15 bases between them. The CDR3 is made up of 15 amino acids. From germline, CDR1 is SEHNR and CDR2 FQNEAQ (reference sequence). This CDR3 reads CASSLDLRGGDGYTF. CDR3 nucleotides: TGTGCCAGCAGCTTAGATCTTCGGGGAGGTGATGGCTACACCTTC.

V gene TRBV5-4 combines with J gene TRBJ2-3; either TRBD1 or TRBD2 may fit D (7 bases each). Trimming took off 4 bases at V and 1 base at J, with 13 bases between the two ends. CDR3 length: 15 amino acids. Germline V gene sequence: CDR1 SGHNT, CDR2 YYREEE (reference sequence). CDR3 region: CASSESGGGTDTQYF. CDR3 coding DNA: TGTGCCAGCAGCGAATCAGGGGGGGGCACAGATACGCAGTATTTT.